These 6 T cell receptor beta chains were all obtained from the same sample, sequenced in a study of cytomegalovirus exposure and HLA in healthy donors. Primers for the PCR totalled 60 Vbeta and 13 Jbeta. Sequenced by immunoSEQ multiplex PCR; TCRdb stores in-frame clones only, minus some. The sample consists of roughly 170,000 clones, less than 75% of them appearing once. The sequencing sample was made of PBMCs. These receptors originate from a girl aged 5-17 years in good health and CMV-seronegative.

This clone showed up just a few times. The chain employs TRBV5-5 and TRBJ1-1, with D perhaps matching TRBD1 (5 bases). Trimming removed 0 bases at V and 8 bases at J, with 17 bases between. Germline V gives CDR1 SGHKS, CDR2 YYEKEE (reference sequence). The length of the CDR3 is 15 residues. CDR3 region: CASSLEGSQVGEAFF. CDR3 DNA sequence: TGTGCCAGCAGCTTGGAGGGATCACAGGTCGGGGAAGCTTTCTTT.

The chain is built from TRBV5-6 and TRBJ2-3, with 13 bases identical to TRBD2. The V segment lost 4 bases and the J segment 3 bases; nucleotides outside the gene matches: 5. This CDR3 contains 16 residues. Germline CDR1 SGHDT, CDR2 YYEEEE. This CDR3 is CASSIRTSGGTDTQYF. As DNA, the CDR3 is TGTGCCAGCAGCATAAGGACTAGCGGGGGTACAGATACGCAGTATTTT.

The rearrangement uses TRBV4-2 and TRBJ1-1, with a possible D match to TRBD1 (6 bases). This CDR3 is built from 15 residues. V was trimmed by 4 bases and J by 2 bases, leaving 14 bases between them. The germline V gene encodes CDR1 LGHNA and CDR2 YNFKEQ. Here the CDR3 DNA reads TGTGCCAGCAGCCCTCTCGCAGGGGTTAACACTGAAGCTTTCTTT. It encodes CASSPLAGVNTEAFF.

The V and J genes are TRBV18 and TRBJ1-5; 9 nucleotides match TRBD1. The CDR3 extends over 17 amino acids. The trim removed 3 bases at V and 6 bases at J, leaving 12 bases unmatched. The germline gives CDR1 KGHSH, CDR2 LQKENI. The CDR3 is CASSPPGTGIFSQPQHF. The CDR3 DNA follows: TGTGCCAGCTCACCCCCCGGGACAGGGATTTTCAGTCAGCCCCAGCATTTT.

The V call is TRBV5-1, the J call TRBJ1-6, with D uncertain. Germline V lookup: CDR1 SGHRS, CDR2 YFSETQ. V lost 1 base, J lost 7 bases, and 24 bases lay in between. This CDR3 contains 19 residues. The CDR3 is CASSLLSGLGRLGNSPLHF. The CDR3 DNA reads TGCGCCAGCAGCTTGTTATCCGGGCTAGGGAGGCTGGGAAATTCACCCCTCCACTTT.

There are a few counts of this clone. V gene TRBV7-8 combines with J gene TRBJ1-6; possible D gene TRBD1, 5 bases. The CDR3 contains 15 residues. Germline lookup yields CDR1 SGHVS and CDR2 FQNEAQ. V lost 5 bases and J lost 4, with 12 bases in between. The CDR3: CASSAVGGYNSPLHF. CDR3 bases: TGTGCCAGCAGCGCCGTGGGGGGTTATAATTCACCCCTCCACTTT.